This passage covers 4 T cell receptor beta chains from one sample sequenced in a study of T cell clonotyping in hematopoietic cell transplantation. Repertoires were generated with immunoSEQ multiplex PCR, while TCRdb's copy carries only in-frame clones and drops some. The sample lists about 11,000 clones; 92% were seen once. The time point was: recipient sample about 28 days before transplant, after cytoreduction. The source material was peripheral blood mononuclear cells, sampled before stem cell transplant. The receptors here all came from a woman aged 40 to 50 with acute myeloid leukemia. Some clones in this sample may be carry-over from other donors' samples.

The V and J genes are TRBV19 and TRBJ2-1; 7 positions agree with TRBD2. This CDR3 contains 10 residues. In germline, CDR1 is LNHDA, CDR2 SQIVND (reference sequence). The ends lost 8 bases at V and 13 bases at J; junction bases unmatched: 5. CDR3 DNA: TGTGCCAGTGGAGCGGGAACTCAGTTCTTC. This encodes CASGAGTQFF.

The chain uses TRBV5-1 and TRBJ1-4; D might be TRBD1 (6 bases). CDR1 and CDR2 from the germline V gene are SGHRS and YFSETQ. V was pared by 3 bases and J by 8 bases, with 17 bases between. This CDR3 is built from 15 residues. CDR3 in amino acids: CASSSKGGVSEKLFF. CDR3 in DNA: TGCGCCAGCAGCTCAAAGGGGGGTGTTAGCGAAAAACTGTTTTTT.

The gene calls are TRBV4-2 and TRBJ2-7, with D possibly matching TRBD1 (5 bases). The CDR3 sequence is 15 residues long. With 0 bases removed from V and 3 bases from J, the gap between germline ends came to 12 bases. The germline V gene has CDR1 LGHNA and CDR2 YNFKEQ. CDR3 region: CASSQDGAGVYEQYF. In nucleotides, the CDR3 is TGTGCCAGCAGCCAAGATGGGGCAGGAGTCTACGAGCAGTACTTC.

The V call is TRBV9, the J call TRBJ2-3; a possible D gene is TRBD2 (6 bases). Germline-derived CDR1 and CDR2 are SGDLS and YYNGEE. V was clipped by 4 bases and J by 0 bases, with 15 bases between them. The CDR3 consists of 16 residues. The CDR3 sequence: CASSKGLYLSTDTQYF. CDR3 nucleotides: TGTGCCAGCAGCAAGGGACTTTACCTTAGCACAGATACGCAGTATTTT.